This paragraph covers one T cell receptor (beta chain) sequence. Its antigen is currently unknown. This entry belongs to a study of T cell repertoires in cytomegalovirus infection. Background on the study: It was recently identified HLA-C-restricted and well-studied HLA-B-restricted CMV epitopes that the study used. Whole-study results and caveats: Cumulative frequency (of public TCR beta family members) identified carriers of CMV plus the relevant HLA.

Germline V CDR1 and CDR2: DFQATT, SNEGSKA (reference sequence). Germline trimming cut 6 bases from V and 3 bases from J; bases unmatched to any gene: 7. There are 14 residues in the CDR3. MiXCR, applied by TCRdb to the reads, yields one record per CDR3 protein. Of 340,000 or so distinct CDR3 sequences detected, approximately 25% appear once; the ten largest clones hold roughly 14%. This chain connects TRBV20-1 to TRBJ2-7; TRBD2 aligns across 11 bases. The source of this sequence is a human donor in good health (CMV status not recorded). Some clones in this sample may be carry-over from other donors' samples. Sequenced here: cultured PBMCs, sampled from culture after CMV antigen stimulation. As DNA, the CDR3 is TGCAGTGCCGAGGGGACTAGCGGCAACTACGAGCAGTACGTC. Protein sequence: CSAEGTSGNYEQYV.